A single TCR beta chain is shown here with its context. Its specificity is unknown. The sample originates from a study of cytomegalovirus exposure and HLA in healthy donors. Overall study results and limits: Accurate HLA-A and HLA-B prediction from TCR beta sequences was reported for most subjects. In a later analysis, HLA-associated TCR beta chains were more clonally expanded than equally common others. Being indistinguishable, some V segments were excluded, TRBV6-2 and TRBV6-3 among them. A later analysis reported that several of the most significant clusters appeared to be linked to common viral pathogens, among them Epstein-Barr virus.

The CDR3 has 13 residues. CDR1 is LGHNA and CDR2 is YSLEER in the germline V gene. V lost 1 base to trimming and J lost 6 bases, with 10 bases between them. It was with 60 Vbeta and 13 Jbeta primers that the PCR ran. TCRdb's table, derived via immunoSEQ multiplex PCR, lists solely in-frame clones and lacks some. The table lists 70,000 or so clones, with under 0.9% in the top ten. The J gene is TRBJ2-7, the V gene TRBV4-3; possibly TRBD2 for D (5 bases). The sequence came from a boy under 18 in good health and CMV-seronegative. The material sequenced was PBMCs. The CDR3 spells CASSQVRRSEQYF. CDR3 DNA sequence: TGCGCCAGCAGCCAAGTAAGGAGGTCCGAGCAGTACTTC.